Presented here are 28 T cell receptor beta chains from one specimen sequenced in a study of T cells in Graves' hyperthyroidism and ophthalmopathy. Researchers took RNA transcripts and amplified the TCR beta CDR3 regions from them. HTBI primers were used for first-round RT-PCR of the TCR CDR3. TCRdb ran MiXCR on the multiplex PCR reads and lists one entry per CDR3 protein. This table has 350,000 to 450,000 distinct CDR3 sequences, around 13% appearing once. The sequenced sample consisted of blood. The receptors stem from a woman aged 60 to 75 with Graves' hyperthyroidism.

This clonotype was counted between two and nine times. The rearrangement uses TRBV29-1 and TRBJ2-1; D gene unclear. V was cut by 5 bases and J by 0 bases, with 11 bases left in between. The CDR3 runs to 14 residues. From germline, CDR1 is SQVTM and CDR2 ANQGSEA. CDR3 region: CSVSVATSYNEQFF. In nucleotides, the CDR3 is TGCAGCGTTAGTGTAGCAACCTCCTACAATGAGCAGTTCTTC.

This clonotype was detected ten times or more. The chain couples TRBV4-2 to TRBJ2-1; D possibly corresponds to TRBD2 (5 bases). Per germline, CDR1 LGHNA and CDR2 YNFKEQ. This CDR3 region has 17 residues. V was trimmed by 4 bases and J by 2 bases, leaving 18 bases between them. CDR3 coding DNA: TGTGCCAGCAGCCCCTCCGCGGGCGGAGAACCCTACAATGAGCAGTTCTTC. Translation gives CASSPSAGGEPYNEQFF.

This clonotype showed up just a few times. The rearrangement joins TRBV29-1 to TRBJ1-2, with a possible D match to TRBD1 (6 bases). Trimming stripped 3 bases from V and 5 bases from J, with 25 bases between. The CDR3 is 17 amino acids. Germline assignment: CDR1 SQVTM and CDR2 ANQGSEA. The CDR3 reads CSVDRDVFIGGFYGYTF. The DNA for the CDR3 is TGCAGCGTTGATCGGGACGTTTTTATCGGGGGCTTTTATGGCTACACCTTC.

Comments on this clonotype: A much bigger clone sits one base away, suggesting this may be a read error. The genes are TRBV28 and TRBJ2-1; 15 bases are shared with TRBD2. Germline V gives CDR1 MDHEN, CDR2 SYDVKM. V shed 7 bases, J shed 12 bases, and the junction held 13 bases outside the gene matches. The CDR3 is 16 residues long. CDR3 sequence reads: CASILGGTSGRSGQFF. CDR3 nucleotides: TGTGCCAGCATTCTAGGGGGGACTAGCGGGAGGAGTGGGCAGTTCTTC.

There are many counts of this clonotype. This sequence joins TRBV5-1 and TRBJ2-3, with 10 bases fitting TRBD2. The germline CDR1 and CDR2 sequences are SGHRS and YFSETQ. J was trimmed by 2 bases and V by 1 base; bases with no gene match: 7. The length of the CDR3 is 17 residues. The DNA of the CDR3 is TGCGCCAGCAGCTTGACTGGACTAGCGGAGTCCACAGATACGCAGTATTTT. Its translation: CASSLTGLAESTDTQYF.

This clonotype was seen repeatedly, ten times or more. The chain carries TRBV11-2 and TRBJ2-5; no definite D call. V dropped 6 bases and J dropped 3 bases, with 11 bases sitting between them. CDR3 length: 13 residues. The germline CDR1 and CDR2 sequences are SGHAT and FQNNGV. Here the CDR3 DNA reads TGTGCCAGCAGTTTGGGTCTTAAAGAGACCCAGTACTTC. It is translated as CASSLGLKETQYF.

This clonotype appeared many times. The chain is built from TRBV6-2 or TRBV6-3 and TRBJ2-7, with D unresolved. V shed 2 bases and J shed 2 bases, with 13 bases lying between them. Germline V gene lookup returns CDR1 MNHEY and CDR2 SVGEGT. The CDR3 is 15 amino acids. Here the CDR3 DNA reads TGTGCCAGCAGTTACGAGGACGCCCGGGCCTACGAGCAGTACTTC. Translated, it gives CASSYEDARAYEQYF.

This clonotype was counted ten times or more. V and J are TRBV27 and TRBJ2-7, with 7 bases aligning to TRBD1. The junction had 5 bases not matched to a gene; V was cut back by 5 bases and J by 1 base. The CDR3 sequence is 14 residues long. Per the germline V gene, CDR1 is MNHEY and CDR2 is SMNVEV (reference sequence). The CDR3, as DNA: TGTGCCAGCAGTCCGCGACAGGGATCCTACGAGCAGTACTTC. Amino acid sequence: CASSPRQGSYEQYF.

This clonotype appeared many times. The CDR3 bases are TGTGCCAGCAGCCTCATAGGGGACCCCTCCCTCGATATCCCCTACAATGAGCAGTTCTTC. This gives the protein CASSLIGDPSLDIPYNEQFF. This chain links TRBV7-8 with TRBJ2-1, with D perhaps being TRBD1 or TRBD2 (5 bases each). The CDR3 extends over 20 amino acids. Trimming took 5 bases from V and 2 from J, leaving 28 bases between them. Per germline, CDR1 SGHVS and CDR2 FQNEAQ.

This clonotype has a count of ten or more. DNA of the CDR3: TGTGCCAGCAGTTTCGGCGGGACAAGGACCTACAATGAGCAGTTCTTC. Translating it yields CASSFGGTRTYNEQFF. The rearrangement links TRBV6-1 to TRBJ2-1; D possibly matches TRBD1 or TRBD2 (6 bases each). Germline V gives CDR1 MNHNS, CDR2 SASEGT. The CDR3 covers 16 residues. V lost 5 bases, J lost 2 bases, and 16 bases lay in between.

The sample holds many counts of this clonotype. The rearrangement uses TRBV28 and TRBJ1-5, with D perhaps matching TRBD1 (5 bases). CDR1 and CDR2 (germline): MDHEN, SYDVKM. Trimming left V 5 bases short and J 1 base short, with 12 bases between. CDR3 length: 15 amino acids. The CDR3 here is CASSEIGESNQPQHF. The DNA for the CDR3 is TGTGCCAGCAGTGAGATAGGGGAAAGCAATCAGCCCCAGCATTTT.

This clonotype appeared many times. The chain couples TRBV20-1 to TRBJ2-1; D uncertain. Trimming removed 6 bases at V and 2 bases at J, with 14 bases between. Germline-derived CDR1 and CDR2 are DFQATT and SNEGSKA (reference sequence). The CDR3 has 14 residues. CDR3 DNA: TGCAGTGCGGAAGGCACCGGGCCCTACAATGAGCAGTTCTTC. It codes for CSAEGTGPYNEQFF.

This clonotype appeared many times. The DNA of the CDR3 is TGTGCCAGCAGCTCGAGAGGCCGTACTGCAACTAATGAAAAACTGTTTTTT. Its protein is CASSSRGRTATNEKLFF. The chain joins TRBV7-2 to TRBJ1-4; no clear D gene. Trimming left V 4 bases short and J 0 bases short, with 15 bases between. This CDR3 has 17 amino acids. CDR1 SGHTA and CDR2 FQGNSA come from the germline V gene.

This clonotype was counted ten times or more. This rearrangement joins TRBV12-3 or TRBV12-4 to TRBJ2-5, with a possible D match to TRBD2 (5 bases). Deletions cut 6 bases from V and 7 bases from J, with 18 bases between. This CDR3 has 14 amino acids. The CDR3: CASRPGPLSGTQYF. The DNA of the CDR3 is TGTGCCAGCAGGCCCGGGCCCCTAAGCGGGACCCAGTACTTC.

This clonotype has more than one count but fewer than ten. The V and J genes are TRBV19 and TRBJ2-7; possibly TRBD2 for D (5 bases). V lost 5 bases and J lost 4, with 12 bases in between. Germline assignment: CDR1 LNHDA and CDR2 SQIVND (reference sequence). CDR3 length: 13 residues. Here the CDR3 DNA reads TGTGCCAGTAGTCACCGGGATCAATACGAGCAGTACTTC. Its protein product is CASSHRDQYEQYF. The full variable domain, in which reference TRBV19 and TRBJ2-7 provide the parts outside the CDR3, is DGGITQSPKYLFRKEGQNVTLSCEQNLNHDAMYWYRQDPGQGLRLIYYSQIVNDFQKGDIAEGYSVSREKKESFPLTVTSAQKNPTAFYLCASSHRDQYEQYFGPGTRLTVT.

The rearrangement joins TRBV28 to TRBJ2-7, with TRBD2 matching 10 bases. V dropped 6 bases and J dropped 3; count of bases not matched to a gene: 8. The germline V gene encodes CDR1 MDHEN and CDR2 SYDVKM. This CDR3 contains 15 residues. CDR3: CASSGARTSGYEQYF. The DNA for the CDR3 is TGTGCCAGCAGCGGAGCGCGGACTAGCGGCTACGAGCAGTACTTC.

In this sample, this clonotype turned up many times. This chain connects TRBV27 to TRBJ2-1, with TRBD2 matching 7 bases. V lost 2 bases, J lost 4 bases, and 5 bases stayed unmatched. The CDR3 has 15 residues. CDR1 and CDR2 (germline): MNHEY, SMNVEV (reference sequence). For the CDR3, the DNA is TGTGCCAGCAGTTTAACCATTAGCGGGTACAATGAGCAGTTCTTC. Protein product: CASSLTISGYNEQFF.

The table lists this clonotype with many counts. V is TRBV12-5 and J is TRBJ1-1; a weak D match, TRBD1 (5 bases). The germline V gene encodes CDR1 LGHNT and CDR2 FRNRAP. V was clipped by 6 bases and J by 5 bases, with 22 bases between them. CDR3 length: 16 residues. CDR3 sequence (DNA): TGTGCTAGTGGACCCCGGGAGGGACCATTTCTAACTGAAGCTTTCTTT. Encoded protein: CASGPREGPFLTEAFF. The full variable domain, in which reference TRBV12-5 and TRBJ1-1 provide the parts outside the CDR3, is DARVTQTPRHKVTEMGQEVTMRCQPILGHNTVFWYRQTMMQGLELLAYFRNRAPLDDSGMPKDRFSAEMPDATLATLKIQPSEPRDSAVYFCASGPREGPFLTEAFFGQGTRLTVV.

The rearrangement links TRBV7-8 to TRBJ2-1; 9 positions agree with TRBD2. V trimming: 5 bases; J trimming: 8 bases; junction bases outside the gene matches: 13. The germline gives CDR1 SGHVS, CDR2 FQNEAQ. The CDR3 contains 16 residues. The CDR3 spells CASSGEAGGPGDEQFF. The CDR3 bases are TGTGCCAGCAGCGGGGAGGCGGGAGGGCCTGGCGATGAGCAGTTCTTC.

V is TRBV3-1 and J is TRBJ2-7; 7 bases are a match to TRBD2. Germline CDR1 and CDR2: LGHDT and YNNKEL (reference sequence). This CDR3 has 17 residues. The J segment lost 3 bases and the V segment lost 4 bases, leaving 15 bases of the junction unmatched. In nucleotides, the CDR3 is TGTGCCAGCAGCCCCGTCTATAGCGGGCCTCAGAACTACGAGCAGTACTTC. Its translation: CASSPVYSGPQNYEQYF.

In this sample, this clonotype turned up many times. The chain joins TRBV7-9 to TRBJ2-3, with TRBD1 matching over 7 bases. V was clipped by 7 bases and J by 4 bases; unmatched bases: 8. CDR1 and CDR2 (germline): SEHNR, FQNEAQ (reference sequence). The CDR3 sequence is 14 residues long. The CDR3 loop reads CASTPGTDADTQYF. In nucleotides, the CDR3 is TGTGCCAGCACCCCCGGGACAGATGCAGATACGCAGTATTTT.

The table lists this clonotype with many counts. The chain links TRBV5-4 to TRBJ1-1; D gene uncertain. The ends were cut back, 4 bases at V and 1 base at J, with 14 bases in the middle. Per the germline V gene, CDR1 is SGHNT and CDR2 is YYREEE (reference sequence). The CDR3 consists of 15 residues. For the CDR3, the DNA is TGTGCCAGCAGCACCCCGACAAACCAGAACACTGAAGCTTTCTTT. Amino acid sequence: CASSTPTNQNTEAFF.

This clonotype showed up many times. This CDR3 is CSSLDRTSQFF. In DNA form, the CDR3 reads TGCAGCTCCCTGGACAGGACTAGCCAGTTCTTC. The V and J genes are TRBV29-1 and TRBJ2-1, with TRBD2 as a possible D gene (8 bases). Per germline, CDR1 SQVTM and CDR2 ANQGSEA. The CDR3 has 11 residues. Between the trimmed V and J ends, which lost 8 bases and 13 bases, there was a span of 18 bases.

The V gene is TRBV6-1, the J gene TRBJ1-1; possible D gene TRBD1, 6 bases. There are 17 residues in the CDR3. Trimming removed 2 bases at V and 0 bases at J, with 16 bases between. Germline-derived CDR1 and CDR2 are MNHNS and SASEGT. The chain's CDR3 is CASSEWGQWGVNTEAFF. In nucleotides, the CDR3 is TGTGCCAGCAGTGAATGGGGACAATGGGGCGTGAACACTGAAGCTTTCTTT.

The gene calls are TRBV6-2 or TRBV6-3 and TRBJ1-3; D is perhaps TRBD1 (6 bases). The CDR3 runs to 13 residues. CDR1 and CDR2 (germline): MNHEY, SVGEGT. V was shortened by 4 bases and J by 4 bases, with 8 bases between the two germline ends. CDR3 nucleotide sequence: TGTGCCAGCAGTTCAGGGGCCGGAAACACCATATATTTT. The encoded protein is CASSSGAGNTIYF.

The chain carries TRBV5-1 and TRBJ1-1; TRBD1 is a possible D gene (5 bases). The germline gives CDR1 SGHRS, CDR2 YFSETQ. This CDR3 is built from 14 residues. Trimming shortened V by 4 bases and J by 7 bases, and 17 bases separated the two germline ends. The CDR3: CASSVSGTNLEAFF. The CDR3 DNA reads TGCGCCAGCAGCGTATCCGGGACCAACCTTGAAGCTTTCTTT.

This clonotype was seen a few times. CDR3 coding DNA: TGTGCCAGCAGCTTAGATGGTAGCGGGAGCAATGAGCAGTTCTTC. Its translation: CASSLDGSGSNEQFF. The V call is TRBV13, the J call TRBJ2-1; 9 bases map to TRBD2. From germline, CDR1 is PRHDT and CDR2 FYEKMQ (reference sequence). The trim removed 1 base at V and 6 bases at J, leaving 4 bases unmatched. The CDR3 is 15 amino acids.

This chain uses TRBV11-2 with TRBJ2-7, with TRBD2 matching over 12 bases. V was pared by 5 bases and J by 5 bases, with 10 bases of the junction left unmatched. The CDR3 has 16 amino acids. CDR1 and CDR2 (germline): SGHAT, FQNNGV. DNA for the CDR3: TGTGCCAGCAGCCCGCGACTAGCGGGAGATCGTGACGAGCAGTACTTC. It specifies CASSPRLAGDRDEQYF.